The 9 T cell receptor beta chains given below trace back to one sample, sequenced in a study of a mutant IDH1 vaccine in newly diagnosed glioma. No antigens are known for them. Generated by immunoSEQ multiplex PCR, the TCRdb table keeps only in-frame clones and is missing some. This table has some 38,000 clones, roughly 82% appearing once. Time point in this sample: week 47, end of study. With topical imiquimod, each dose of the vaccine consisted of 300 ug of mutant IDH1 20-mer peptide. The sample was PBMCs, taken from a glioma patient whose treatment included an IDH1 peptide vaccine. These receptors came from a man in his forties with glioma.

The rearrangement links TRBV6-1 to TRBJ1-1; the match to TRBD1 covers 7 bases. The CDR3 extends over 18 amino acids. Per the germline V gene, CDR1 is MNHNS and CDR2 is SASEGT. V shed 3 bases, J shed 5 bases, and the junction held 18 bases outside the gene matches. The chain's CDR3 is CASSDIRGRAFGKTEAFF. The CDR3 DNA reads TGTGCCAGCAGTGACATAAGGGGGCGCGCATTTGGAAAAACTGAAGCTTTCTTT.

The chain carries TRBV27 and TRBJ2-7, with TRBD2 identical over 10 bases. Germline CDR1 is MNHEY and CDR2 is SMNVEV (reference sequence). With V trimmed by 4 bases and J by 6 bases, 9 bases remained unmatched. CDR3 length equals 15 residues. CDR3 coding DNA: TGTGCCAGCAGTTCCTCCCTAGCGGGAGTCACCGAGCAGTACTTC. Protein product: CASSSSLAGVTEQYF.

The CDR3: CASSLGLGEQETQYF. In DNA, the CDR3 is TGTGCCAGCAGTTTGGGTCTCGGAGAGCAAGAGACCCAGTACTTC. The chain links TRBV27 to TRBJ2-5; D is uncertain. V was clipped by 3 bases and J by 2 bases, with 13 bases between them. CDR1 and CDR2 (germline): MNHEY, SMNVEV (reference sequence). This CDR3 is 15 amino acids long.

The chain recombines TRBV6-1 with TRBJ2-5; TRBD2 aligns across 11 bases. Unmatched junction bases numbered 0, after V lost 8 bases and J lost 7 bases. Germline CDR1 is MNHNS and CDR2 is SASEGT. The CDR3 is 11 residues long. The CDR3 coding sequence is TGTGCCAGCCTAGCGGGAGGGACCCAGTACTTC. It encodes CASLAGGTQYF.

This chain uses TRBV6-6 with TRBJ2-1, with 8 bases lining up with TRBD2. V trimming: 2 bases; J trimming: 3 bases; junction bases outside the gene matches: 6. Germline V CDR1 and CDR2: MNHNY, SVGAGI (reference sequence). The CDR3 has 16 amino acids. CDR3 region: CASSYAREGGYNEQFF. In DNA, the CDR3 is TGTGCCAGCAGTTACGCCCGGGAGGGGGGCTACAATGAGCAGTTCTTC.

This chain joins TRBV10-1 and TRBJ2-1, with TRBD2 matching 8 bases. Germline V gives CDR1 WNHNN, CDR2 SYGVQD (reference sequence). The ends lost 0 bases at V and 8 bases at J; junction bases unmatched: 6. This CDR3 is built from 15 residues. The CDR3 sequence: CASSESSGSADEQFF. The CDR3 DNA reads as TGCGCCAGCAGTGAGTCGAGCGGGAGTGCCGATGAGCAGTTCTTC.

The genes are TRBV7-8 and TRBJ2-7; D is undetermined. This CDR3 comprises 12 residues. V lost 5 bases and J 6 bases, leaving 11 bases between the germline ends. Germline loops: CDR1 SGHVS, CDR2 FQNEAQ. DNA for the CDR3: TGTGCCAGCAGCCAGTGGTGCCCCGAGCAGTACGTC. Translated: CASSQWCPEQYV.

This rearrangement joins TRBV2 to TRBJ1-2, with a weak D call TRBD1 (6 bases). The CDR3 is 13 residues long. In germline, CDR1 is SNHLY, CDR2 FYNNEI. The ends were cut back, 5 bases at V and 7 bases at J, with 14 bases in the middle. This CDR3 is CASSQTGIAGYTF. Written as DNA, the CDR3 is TGTGCCAGCAGTCAAACAGGGATCGCTGGCTACACCTTC.

The chain joins TRBV10-1 to TRBJ2-1; a possible D gene is TRBD1 (5 bases). Per germline, CDR1 WNHNN and CDR2 SYGVQD (reference sequence). This CDR3 region has 13 residues. With 5 bases removed from V and 5 bases from J, the gap between germline ends came to 10 bases. This CDR3 is CASSIDSNNEQFF. The DNA of the CDR3 is TGCGCCAGCAGTATAGACAGTAACAATGAGCAGTTCTTC.